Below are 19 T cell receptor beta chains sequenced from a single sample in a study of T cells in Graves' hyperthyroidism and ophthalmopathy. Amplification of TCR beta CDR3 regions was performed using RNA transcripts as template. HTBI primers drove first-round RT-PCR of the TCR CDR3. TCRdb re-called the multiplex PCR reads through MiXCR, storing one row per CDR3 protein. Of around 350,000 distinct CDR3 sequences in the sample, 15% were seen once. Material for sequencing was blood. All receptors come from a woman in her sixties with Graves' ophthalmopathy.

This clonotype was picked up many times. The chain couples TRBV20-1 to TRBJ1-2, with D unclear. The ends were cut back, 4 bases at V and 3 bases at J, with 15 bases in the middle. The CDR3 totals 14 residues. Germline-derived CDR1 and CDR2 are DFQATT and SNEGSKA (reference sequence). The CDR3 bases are TGCAGTGCTATAGTGGGTGGGTTGGACTATGGCTACACCTTC. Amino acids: CSAIVGGLDYGYTF.

The DNA of the CDR3 is TGTGCCAGCCGGGCGAGGGGAGTGGTTACAGATACGCAGTATTTT. Its protein is CASRARGVVTDTQYF. The chain has TRBV6-4 and TRBJ2-3; the D gene could be TRBD1 or TRBD2 (5 bases each). The CDR3 contains 15 residues. Trimming stripped 8 bases from V and 3 bases from J, with 18 bases between. Germline V CDR1 and CDR2: MRHNA, SNTAGT.

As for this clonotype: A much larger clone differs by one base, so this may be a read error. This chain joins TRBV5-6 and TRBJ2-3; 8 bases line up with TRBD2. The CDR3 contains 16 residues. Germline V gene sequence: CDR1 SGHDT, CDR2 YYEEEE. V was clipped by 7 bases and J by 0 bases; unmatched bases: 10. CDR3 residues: CASGPRSGRSTDTQYF. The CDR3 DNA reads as TGTGCCAGCGGCCCGAGAAGCGGGAGAAGCACAGATACGCAGTATTTT.

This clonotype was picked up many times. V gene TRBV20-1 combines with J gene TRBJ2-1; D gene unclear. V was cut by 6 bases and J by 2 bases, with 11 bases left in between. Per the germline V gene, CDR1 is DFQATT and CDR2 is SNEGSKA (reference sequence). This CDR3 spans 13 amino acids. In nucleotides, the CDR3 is TGCAGTGCGACCGGGTCCCCCTACAATGAGCAGTTCTTC. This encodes CSATGSPYNEQFF.

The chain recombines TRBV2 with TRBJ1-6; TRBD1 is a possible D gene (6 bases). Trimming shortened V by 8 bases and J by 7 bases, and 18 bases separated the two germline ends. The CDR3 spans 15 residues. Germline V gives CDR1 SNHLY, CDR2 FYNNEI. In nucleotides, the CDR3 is TGTGCCAGCGGCCAGGGGAGTGGGGGAAATTCACCCCTCCACTTT. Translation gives CASGQGSGGNSPLHF.

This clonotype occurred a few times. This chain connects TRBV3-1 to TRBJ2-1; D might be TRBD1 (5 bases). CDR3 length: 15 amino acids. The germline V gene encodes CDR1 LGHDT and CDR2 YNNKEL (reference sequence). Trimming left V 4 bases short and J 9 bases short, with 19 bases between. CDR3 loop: CASSPRSGASGEQFF. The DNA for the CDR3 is TGTGCCAGCAGCCCAAGAAGTGGGGCCTCAGGTGAGCAGTTCTTC.

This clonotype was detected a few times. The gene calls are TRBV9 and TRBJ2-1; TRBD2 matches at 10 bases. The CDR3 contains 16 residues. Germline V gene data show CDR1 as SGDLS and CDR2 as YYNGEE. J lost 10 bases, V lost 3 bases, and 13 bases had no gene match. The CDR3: CASSATGTSAWGEQFF. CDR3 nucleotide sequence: TGTGCCAGCAGCGCTACCGGGACTAGCGCCTGGGGGGAGCAGTTCTTC.

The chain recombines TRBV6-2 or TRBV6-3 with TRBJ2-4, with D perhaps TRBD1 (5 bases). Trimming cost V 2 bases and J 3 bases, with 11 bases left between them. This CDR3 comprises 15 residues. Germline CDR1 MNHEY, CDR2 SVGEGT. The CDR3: CASSYEGAGKNIQYF. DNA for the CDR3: TGTGCCAGCAGTTACGAAGGGGCCGGCAAAAACATTCAGTACTTC.

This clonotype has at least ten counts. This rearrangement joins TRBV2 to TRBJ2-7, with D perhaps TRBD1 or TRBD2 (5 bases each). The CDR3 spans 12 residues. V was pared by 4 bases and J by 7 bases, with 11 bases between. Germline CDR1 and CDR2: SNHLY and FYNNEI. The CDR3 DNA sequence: TGTGCCAGCAGTGGGGGGTCGGGAGAGCAGTACTTC. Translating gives CASSGGSGEQYF.

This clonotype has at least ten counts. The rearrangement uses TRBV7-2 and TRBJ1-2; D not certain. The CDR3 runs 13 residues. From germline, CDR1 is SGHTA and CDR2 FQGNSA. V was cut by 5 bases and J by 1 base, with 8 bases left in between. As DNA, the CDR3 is TGTGCCAGCAGCCAAGGTGTTAACTATGGCTACACCTTC. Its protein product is CASSQGVNYGYTF.

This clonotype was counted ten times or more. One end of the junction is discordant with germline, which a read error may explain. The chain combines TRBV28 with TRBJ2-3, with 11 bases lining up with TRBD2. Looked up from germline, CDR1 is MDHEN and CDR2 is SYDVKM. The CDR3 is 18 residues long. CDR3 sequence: CASSSPSGRRSGTDTQYF. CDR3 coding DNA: TGTGCCAGCAGTTCGCCTAGCGGGAGGCGGTCGGGCACAGATACGCAATATTTT.

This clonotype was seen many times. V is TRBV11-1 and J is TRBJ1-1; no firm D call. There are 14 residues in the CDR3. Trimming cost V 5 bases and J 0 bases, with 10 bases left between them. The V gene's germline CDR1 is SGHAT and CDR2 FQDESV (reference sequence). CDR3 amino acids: CASSQYSMNTEAFF. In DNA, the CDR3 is TGTGCCAGCAGCCAATACAGTATGAACACTGAAGCTTTCTTT.

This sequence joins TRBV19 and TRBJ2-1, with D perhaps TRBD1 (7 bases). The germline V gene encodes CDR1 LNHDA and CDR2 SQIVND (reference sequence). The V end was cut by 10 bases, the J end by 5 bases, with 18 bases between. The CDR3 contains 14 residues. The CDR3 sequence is CATAGGTEDNEQFF. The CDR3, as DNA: TGTGCCACCGCAGGGGGGACGGAGGACAATGAGCAGTTCTTC.

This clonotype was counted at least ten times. The CDR3 DNA is TGTGCCAGCAACTCTTTGGTCGGATATGGCTACACCTTC. It yields the protein CASNSLVGYGYTF. V usage is TRBV5-6 and J usage is TRBJ1-2; D ambiguous. The germline V gene has CDR1 SGHDT and CDR2 YYEEEE. The length of the CDR3 is 13 residues. Trimming cost V 6 bases and J 5 bases, with 14 bases left between them.

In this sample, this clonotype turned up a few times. CDR3 amino acids: CASSPGARGDGYTF. The CDR3 region has the DNA TGTGCCAGCTCACCGGGGGCCCGGGGCGATGGCTACACCTTC. This chain joins TRBV18 and TRBJ1-2, with D perhaps TRBD1 (6 bases). Germline V lookup: CDR1 KGHSH, CDR2 LQKENI. Trimming took off 3 bases at V and 6 bases at J, with 14 bases between the two ends. This CDR3 contains 14 residues.

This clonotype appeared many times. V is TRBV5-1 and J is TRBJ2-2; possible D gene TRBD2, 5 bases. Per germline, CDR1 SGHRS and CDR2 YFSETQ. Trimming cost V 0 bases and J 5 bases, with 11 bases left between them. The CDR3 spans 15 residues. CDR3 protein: CASSLDATGTGELFF. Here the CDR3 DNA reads TGCGCCAGCAGCTTGGATGCCACGGGGACCGGGGAGCTGTTTTTT.

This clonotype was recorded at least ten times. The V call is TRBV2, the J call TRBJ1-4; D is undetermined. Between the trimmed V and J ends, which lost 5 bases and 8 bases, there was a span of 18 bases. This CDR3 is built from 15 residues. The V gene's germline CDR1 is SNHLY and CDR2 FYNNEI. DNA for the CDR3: TGTGCCAGCAGTAAAGATCGGACCAAAGGCGAAAAACTGTTTTTT. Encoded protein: CASSKDRTKGEKLFF.

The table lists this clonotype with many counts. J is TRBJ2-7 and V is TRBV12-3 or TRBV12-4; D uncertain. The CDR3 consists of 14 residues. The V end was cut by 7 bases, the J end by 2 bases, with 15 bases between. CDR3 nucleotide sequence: TGTGCCAGCACCTCGGGCAGACCAACCTACGAGCAGTACTTC. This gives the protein CASTSGRPTYEQYF.

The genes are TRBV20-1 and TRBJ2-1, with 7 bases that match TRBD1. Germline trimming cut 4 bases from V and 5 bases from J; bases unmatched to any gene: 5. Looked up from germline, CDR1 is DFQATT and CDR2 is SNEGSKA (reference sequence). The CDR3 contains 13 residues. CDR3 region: CSATGTANNEQFF. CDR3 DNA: TGCAGTGCTACCGGGACAGCGAACAATGAGCAGTTCTTC.